A single sample gave rise to the 14 T cell receptor beta chains below, sequenced in a study of human T cells and chemical hapten exposure. The time point here: patch test 3, about 24 weeks after DPC sensitization. Documented treatment: therapeutic diphenylcyclopropenone sensitization with weekly scalp DPC. A single record per CDR3 protein comes from TCRdb applying MiXCR to the RACE reads. The sample consists of about 190,000 distinct CDR3 sequences, 24% of them appearing once. The input for sequencing was whole blood, taken in connection with sensitization to the hapten diphenylcyclopropenone (DPC). All receptors come from a woman aged 40 to 50 with alopecia areata. Some clones in this sample may be carry-over from other donors' samples.

The table lists this clonotype with a few counts. The genes are TRBV19 and TRBJ2-1; TRBD1 matches 7 bases. CDR1 is LNHDA, CDR2 SQIVND, per germline (reference sequence). This CDR3 is 14 amino acids long. The trim removed 10 bases at V and 2 bases at J, leaving 8 bases unmatched. The CDR3 here is CATLRQGPYNEQFF. DNA for the CDR3: TGTGCCACCTTACGACAGGGCCCCTACAATGAGCAGTTCTTC.

This clonotype was seen only a few times. The chain has TRBV5-5 and TRBJ2-1; D is ambiguous. Trimming left V 0 bases short and J 6 bases short, with 7 bases between. The CDR3 contains 13 residues. Germline CDR1 SGHKS, CDR2 YYEKEE (reference sequence). In DNA, the CDR3 is TGTGCCAGCAGCTTGGGGAGTTCCAATGAGCAGTTCTTC. It is translated as CASSLGSSNEQFF.

The genes are TRBV28 and TRBJ2-7, with D tentatively TRBD1 or TRBD2 (6 bases each). Per germline, CDR1 MDHEN and CDR2 SYDVKM. The CDR3 sequence is 15 residues long. Trimming took off 7 bases at V and 2 bases at J, with 18 bases between the two ends. The DNA for the CDR3 is TGTGCCAGCACCGTAGGGGGAGGCTCCGCCTACGAGCAGTACTTC. It codes for CASTVGGGSAYEQYF.

The V and J genes are TRBV7-2 and TRBJ2-3, with D tentatively TRBD2 (6 bases). This CDR3 is built from 15 residues. In germline, CDR1 is SGHTA, CDR2 FQGNSA. Trimming cost V 4 bases and J 0 bases, with 11 bases left between them. The CDR3 coding sequence is TGTGCCAGCAGCTCTAGCGCCACAAGCACAGATACGCAGTATTTT. Its protein is CASSSSATSTDTQYF.

This clonotype was observed a handful of times. V and J are TRBV5-6 and TRBJ2-7, with 9 nucleotides matching TRBD2. There are 16 residues in the CDR3. Trimming removed 3 bases from V and 2 bases from J; junction bases left unmatched: 9. Germline-derived CDR1 and CDR2 are SGHDT and YYEEEE. The CDR3 DNA is TGTGCCAGCAGCTGGGGGACTAGCCGGATTACCTACGAGCAGTACTTC. This encodes CASSWGTSRITYEQYF.

This clonotype was counted at least ten times. The chain combines TRBV10-3 with TRBJ2-7, with D possibly being TRBD1 (6 bases). V lost 7 bases to trimming and J lost 3 bases, with 16 bases between them. CDR3 size: 14 residues. Germline loops: CDR1 ENHRY, CDR2 SYGVKD. The CDR3 sequence is CAIKGDRLGYEQYF. The CDR3 DNA sequence: TGTGCCATCAAGGGGGACCGACTGGGCTACGAGCAGTACTTC.

This clonotype was detected only a few times. This chain connects TRBV6-5 to TRBJ2-2, with D unclear. There are 13 residues in the CDR3. Trimming removed 3 bases from V and 5 bases from J, with 7 bases in between. Germline-derived CDR1 and CDR2 are MNHEY and SVGAGI. The CDR3 DNA follows: TGTGCCAGCAGTTATCGAGTTACCGGGGAGCTGTTTTTT. Its protein is CASSYRVTGELFF.

The chain joins TRBV12-3 or TRBV12-4 to TRBJ2-1, with D unresolved. The CDR3 runs to 15 residues. The V end was cut by 5 bases, the J end by 3 bases, with 14 bases between. CDR3 coding DNA: TGTGCCAGCAGTCCACCTCAGCGAGACTACAATGAGCAGTTCTTC. Translation gives CASSPPQRDYNEQFF.

V usage is TRBV6-6 and J usage is TRBJ1-1, with TRBD1 identical over 11 bases. V lost 2 bases to trimming and J lost 4 bases; unmatched junction nucleotides: 3. CDR1 MNHNY and CDR2 SVGAGI come from the germline V gene (reference sequence). This CDR3 comprises 15 residues. Here the CDR3 reads CASSYGQGAITEAFF. In nucleotides, the CDR3 is TGTGCCAGCAGTTACGGACAGGGGGCTATCACTGAAGCTTTCTTT.

Only a few counts were recorded for this clonotype. The chain uses TRBV5-1 and TRBJ2-6; possible D gene TRBD1, 5 bases. V gave up 0 bases and J gave up 2 bases, with 6 bases separating them. The CDR3 length is 15 residues. Germline V CDR1 and CDR2: SGHRS, YFSETQ. CDR3 DNA sequence: TGCGCCAGCAGCTTGGGACAGCCTGGGGCCAACGTCCTGACTTTC. It encodes CASSLGQPGANVLTF.

The genes are TRBV3-1 and TRBJ2-3; D might be TRBD1 or TRBD2, each matching 5 bases. This CDR3 comprises 16 residues. Germline values: CDR1 LGHDT, CDR2 YNNKEL (reference sequence). V was trimmed by 0 bases and J by 1 base, leaving 11 bases between them. For the CDR3, the DNA is TGTGCCAGCAGCCAAGATGGGGGAGTGGGCACAGATACGCAGTATTTT. It translates to CASSQDGGVGTDTQYF.

The V gene is TRBV20-1, the J gene TRBJ1-5, with TRBD1 matching 7 bases. Germline V gene lookup returns CDR1 DFQATT and CDR2 SNEGSKA (reference sequence). V trimming: 3 bases; J trimming: 2 bases; junction bases outside the gene matches: 10. This CDR3 comprises 16 residues. The CDR3 nucleotides read TGCAGTGCTAGTCAAGGGGGCGCGGTTCGCAATCAGCCCCAGCATTTT. Amino acid sequence: CSASQGGAVRNQPQHF.

This sequence joins TRBV28 and TRBJ2-5; 7 bases are a match to TRBD1. The J segment lost 0 bases and the V segment lost 5 bases, leaving 6 bases of the junction unmatched. Germline CDR1 and CDR2: MDHEN and SYDVKM. This CDR3 is 15 amino acids long. The CDR3 coding sequence is TGTGCCAGCAGTCCCCTGACAGGGAACCAAGAGACCCAGTACTTC. It codes for CASSPLTGNQETQYF.

V is TRBV6-5 and J is TRBJ2-7; D unresolved. V lost 5 bases and J lost 2, with 10 bases in between. CDR3 size: 13 residues. CDR1 is MNHEY and CDR2 is SVGAGI in the germline V gene. CDR3 nucleotide sequence: TGTGCCAGCAGTGAGAACGGAGCCTACGAGCAGTACTTC. This sequence encodes CASSENGAYEQYF.